Listed below are T cell receptor beta chains from one sample, sequenced in a study of blood T cell repertoires in COVID-19. TCRdb keeps only in-frame clones here, not all; method: immunoSEQ multiplex PCR. The sample includes 250,000 to 350,000 clones, around 88% of them seen just once. The sequencing input was peripheral blood. Receptors were obtained from a woman aged 45-65 years with acute or convalescent COVID-19. The CDR3 runs from the conserved cysteine through the conserved F or W. The D gene is left open where the match is weak. Clone size is not always given. Where it is, it says once, few, many or a class for expanded clones.

v_call	clone_size	d_call	j_call	cdr3_aa	cdr3_nt
TRBV29-1	few	TRBD1	TRBJ1-1	CSVEGQGPEAFF	TGCAGCGTTGAGGGACAGGGGCCTGAAGCTTTCTTT
TRBV23-1	NA	NA	TRBJ2-7	CASSQPSQKSTYEQYF	TGCGCCAGCAGTCAACCATCTCAAAAGTCTACCTACGAGCAGTACTTC
TRBV5-4	NA	NA	TRBJ1-4	CASSLGGKANEKLFF	TGTGCCAGCAGCTTAGGAGGGAAAGCTAATGAAAAACTGTTTTTT
TRBV6-5	NA	NA	TRBJ2-2	CASTQGNTGELFF	TGTGCCAGTACCCAGGGAAACACCGGGGAGCTGTTTTTT
TRBV30	NA	NA	TRBJ1-1	CAWSVTVTEAFF	TGTGCCTGGAGTGTGACAGTTACTGAAGCTTTCTTT
TRBV2	NA	NA	TRBJ2-1	CASRPDIKPGNEQFF	TGTGCCAGCAGACCGGACATTAAGCCTGGCAATGAGCAGTTCTTC
TRBV10-3	NA	TRBD2	TRBJ2-2	CAISESLTSGANTGELFF	TGTGCCATCAGTGAGTCGCTAACTAGCGGAGCGAACACCGGGGAGCTGTTTTTT
TRBV6-5	NA	NA	TRBJ2-4	CASSYSSGVENIQYF	TGTGCCAGCAGTTACTCGTCAGGGGTAGAAAACATTCAGTACTTC
TRBV2	NA	NA	TRBJ2-2	CASSEALRDTGELFF	TGTGCCAGCAGTGAAGCGCTGCGGGACACCGGGGAGCTGTTTTTT
TRBV6-5	NA	NA	TRBJ2-7	CASSLLQGGEQYF	TGTGCCAGCAGTTTGCTCCAGGGGGGCGAGCAGTACTTC
TRBV7-3	NA	TRBD2	TRBJ2-5	CASSPTSDQETQYF	TGTGCCAGCAGCCCCACTAGCGATCAAGAGACCCAGTACTTC
TRBV12-5	NA	NA	TRBJ1-2	CASGLVPQDGYTF	TGTGCTAGTGGTTTGGTACCTCAGGATGGCTACACCTTC
TRBV5-8	NA	NA	TRBJ1-1	CASSLDGGRNTEAFF	TGTGCCAGCAGCTTGGACGGGGGGCGGAACACTGAAGCTTTCTTT
TRBV20-1	NA	TRBD2	TRBJ2-1	CSASGTSGGTRNEQFF	TGCAGTGCTAGTGGTACTAGCGGGGGGACCCGTAATGAGCAGTTCTTC
TRBV6-4	NA	TRBD2	TRBJ2-1	CASSEKGTSGRQFF	TGTGCCAGCAGTGAAAAAGGGACTAGCGGGAGACAGTTCTTC
TRBV29-1	NA	NA	TRBJ1-1	CSVSHTGTEAFF	TGCAGCGTTTCCCACACAGGCACTGAAGCTTTCTTT
TRBV4-1	NA	TRBD2	TRBJ2-7	CASSQVHMGLEVNEQYF	TGCGCCAGCAGCCAAGTTCACATGGGACTAGAGGTGAACGAGCAGTACTTC
TRBV5-6	NA	TRBD2	TRBJ2-1	CASSFGRGYWNEQFF	TGTGCCAGCAGCTTCGGGAGGGGGTATTGGAATGAGCAGTTCTTC
TRBV5-1	NA	TRBD1	TRBJ2-3	CASRGTGGSDTQYF	TGCGCCAGCCGCGGGACAGGGGGCTCAGATACGCAGTATTTT
TRBV2	NA	NA	TRBJ1-4	CASSVGGRRYEKLFF	TGTGCCAGCAGTGTTGGGGGCAGGAGATATGAAAAACTGTTTTTT
TRBV9	NA	TRBD2	TRBJ2-3	CASSPTSGSLSTDTQYF	TGTGCCAGCAGCCCGACTAGCGGGAGTCTCAGCACAGATACGCAGTATTTT
TRBV14	once	NA	TRBJ1-2	CASSQGQGPGNYGYTF	TGTGCCAGCAGCCAAGGTCAGGGTCCAGGAAACTATGGCTACACCTTC
TRBV29-1	NA	NA	TRBJ1-1	CSVEKGVNTEAFF	TGCAGCGTTGAAAAGGGGGTGAACACTGAAGCTTTCTTT
TRBV24-1	NA	TRBD1	TRBJ2-3	CATSDSTGGGYTQYF	TGTGCCACCAGTGATTCGACAGGGGGCGGATATACGCAGTATTTT
TRBV11-1	once	NA	TRBJ2-5	CASSPQGWETQYF	TGTGCCAGCAGCCCTCAGGGGTGGGAGACCCAGTACTTC
TRBV7-9	NA	TRBD2	TRBJ2-1	CASSRSGSFYNEQFF	TGTGCCAGCAGCCGTAGCGGGAGTTTCTACAATGAGCAGTTCTTC
TRBV18	NA	NA	TRBJ2-5	CASSPGPPVKETQYF	TGTGCCAGCTCTCCAGGCCCTCCCGTAAAAGAGACCCAGTACTTC
TRBV19	NA	TRBD2	TRBJ2-3	CASSIQLAADTQYF	TGTGCCAGTAGTATACAACTAGCGGCAGATACGCAGTATTTT
TRBV5-1	NA	TRBD1	TRBJ2-3	CASSLTGADTQYF	TGCGCCAGCAGCTTGACAGGGGCAGATACGCAGTATTTT
TRBV13	NA	NA	TRBJ1-4	CASSPSARAGEKLFF	TGTGCCAGCAGCCCTTCGGCCAGGGCTGGGGAAAAACTGTTTTTT
TRBV7-8	NA	TRBD2	TRBJ2-1	CASSRASGRASGNEQFF	TGTGCCAGCAGCCGAGCTAGCGGGAGGGCCTCCGGGAATGAGCAGTTCTTC
TRBV11-2	NA	TRBD1	TRBJ1-1	CASSQDRVRTEAFF	TGTGCCAGCAGCCAAGACAGGGTGAGGACTGAAGCTTTCTTT
TRBV30	NA	TRBD1	TRBJ2-1	CAWRAGTGGFAEQFF	TGTGCCTGGAGGGCCGGGACAGGGGGTTTCGCTGAGCAGTTCTTC
TRBV12-5	NA	TRBD2	TRBJ2-1	CASGPPGLAGTNEQFF	TGTGCTAGTGGTCCCCCGGGACTAGCGGGAACCAATGAGCAGTTCTTC
TRBV10-2	NA	TRBD1	TRBJ2-1	CASSLRGTGDNEQFF	TGCGCCAGCAGTTTAAGAGGGACAGGGGACAATGAGCAGTTCTTC
TRBV7-3	NA	TRBD2	TRBJ2-7	CASSLWRLAVRTGYEQYF	TGTGCCAGCAGCTTATGGCGGCTAGCGGTCCGAACTGGTTACGAGCAGTACTTC
TRBV5-1	once	NA	TRBJ1-3	CASSLDSPLENTIYF	TGCGCCAGCAGCTTAGACAGTCCTCTGGAAAACACCATATATTTT
TRBV3-1/TRBV3-2	NA	NA	TRBJ1-2	CASSQLQGDYGYTF	TGTGCCAGCAGCCAATTACAAGGGGACTATGGCTACACCTTC
TRBV2	NA	NA	TRBJ2-7	CASSEGGLYEQYF	TGTGCCAGCAGTGAAGGAGGGCTCTACGAGCAGTACTTC
TRBV7-9	NA	TRBD1	TRBJ1-2	CASSLRVGTGYGYTF	TGTGCCAGCAGCTTAAGGGTCGGGACAGGGTATGGCTACACCTTC
TRBV11-2	once	TRBD1	TRBJ2-5	CASSLRGTGEGETQYF	TGTGCCAGCAGCCTCCGGGGGACAGGGGAAGGCGAGACCCAGTACTTC